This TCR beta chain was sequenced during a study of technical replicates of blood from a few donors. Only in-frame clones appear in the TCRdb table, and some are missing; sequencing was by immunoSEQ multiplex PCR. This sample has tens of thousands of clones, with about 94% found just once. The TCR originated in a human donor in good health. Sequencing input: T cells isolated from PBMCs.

In DNA form, the CDR3 reads TGCGCCAGCAGCTCCCGAGGGGGCGGGGCGGGAGAGACCCAGTACTTC. It codes for CASSSRGGGAGETQYF. The V gene is TRBV5-1, the J gene TRBJ2-5; TRBD1 is a possible D gene (7 bases). This CDR3 has 16 amino acids. Per germline, CDR1 SGHRS and CDR2 YFSETQ. Trimming took 3 bases from V and 4 from J, leaving 19 bases between them.